The 17 T cell receptor beta chains given below trace back to one sample, sequenced in a study of T cell responses to AZD1222 COVID-19 vaccine. The method was immunoSEQ multiplex PCR; TCRdb's version includes in-frame clones alone and lacks a portion of them. The table has over 150,000 clones, approximately 90% seen once; the top ten hold around 5.8%. This specimen consisted of peripheral blood, obtained on day 0 of AZD1222 vaccination. Receptors were obtained from an adult in good health.

The chain carries TRBV7-3 and TRBJ2-3, with 12 bases matching TRBD2. Trimming cost V 4 bases and J 0 bases; bases outside gene matches: 14. The germline V gene encodes CDR1 SGHTA and CDR2 FQGTGA. The CDR3 is made up of 20 amino acids. CDR3 in DNA: TGTGCCAGCAGCTCCCCTTCCGGGACTAGCGGGCGACTTAGCACAGATACGCAGTATTTT. Amino acid sequence: CASSSPSGTSGRLSTDTQYF.

This clone has only one observation. The chain joins TRBV7-9 to TRBJ2-3, with D possibly being TRBD1 (8 bases). Germline V gives CDR1 SEHNR, CDR2 FQNEAQ (reference sequence). V lost 5 bases, J lost 2 bases, and 14 bases lay in between. The CDR3 is 15 residues long. CDR3 nucleotide sequence: TGTGCCAGCAGCCTTACAGGGGGGGCCACAGATACGCAGTATTTT. Protein product: CASSLTGGATDTQYF.

This rearrangement joins TRBV7-8 to TRBJ2-5; D uncertain. CDR1 is SGHVS and CDR2 is FQNEAQ in the germline V gene. The CDR3 length is 12 residues. With 1 base removed from V and 13 bases from J, the gap between germline ends came to 13 bases. CDR3 in amino acids: CASSLVQLILYF. The CDR3 DNA follows: TGTGCCAGCAGCTTAGTACAGCTGATCCTGTACTTC.

The chain carries TRBV3-1 (or the pseudogene TRBV3-2) and TRBJ1-5; no reliable D call. CDR3 length equals 14 residues. Germline V gene data show CDR1 as LGHDT and CDR2 as YNNKEL (reference sequence). The V gene lost 4 bases and the J gene lost 0 bases, with 7 bases spanning the gap. DNA for the CDR3: TGTGCCAGCAGCCCTGGTCCTAGCAATCAGCCCCAGCATTTT. Residues: CASSPGPSNQPQHF.

The J gene is TRBJ2-7, the V gene TRBV4-3, with a possible D match to TRBD1 (6 bases). CDR1 and CDR2 (germline): LGHNA, YSLEER. There are 17 residues in the CDR3. The V end lost 0 bases, the J end lost 1 base, and 16 bases lay between the germline ends. The CDR3 DNA reads as TGCGCCAGCAGCCAAGAGAGCGTAGGGCAGGGGTCCTACGAGCAGTACTTC. Translating it yields CASSQESVGQGSYEQYF.

This chain connects TRBV4-2 to TRBJ1-3; D is ambiguous. Trimming removed 0 bases at V and 0 bases at J, with 12 bases between. Germline values: CDR1 LGHNA, CDR2 YNFKEQ. This CDR3 is 17 amino acids long. The CDR3 bases are TGTGCCAGCAGCCAAGACTACACGGGCACCTCTGGAAACACCATATATTTT. This sequence encodes CASSQDYTGTSGNTIYF.

This clone was counted a few times. Other DNA sequences in this specimen translate into the identical CDR3. The rearrangement uses TRBV29-1 and TRBJ2-7; the D is unclear. This CDR3 spans 11 amino acids. Per germline, CDR1 SQVTM and CDR2 ANQGSEA. Between the trimmed V and J ends, which lost 6 bases and 4 bases, there was a span of 10 bases. CDR3 loop: CSVALGYEQYF. DNA of the CDR3: TGCAGCGTAGCTCTAGGGTACGAGCAGTACTTC.

This clone occurred once. At one end the junction does not follow the germline gene, possibly because of a read error. The chain recombines TRBV12-5 with TRBJ2-1; TRBD2 matches at 9 bases. Germline values: CDR1 LGHNT, CDR2 FRNRAP. The CDR3 runs 11 residues. The DNA of the CDR3 is TGTGCTAGTGGTTTTCGGACTAGCGAGATCTTC. This encodes CASGFRTSEIF.

The rearrangement uses TRBV9 and TRBJ1-3; the D gene is possibly TRBD1 (5 bases). CDR1 SGDLS and CDR2 YYNGEE come from the germline V gene. Trimming shortened V by 3 bases and J by 0 bases, and 7 bases separated the two germline ends. This CDR3 is 14 amino acids long. The CDR3 bases are TGTGCCAGCAGCGGGGGGAGCTCTGGAAACACCATATATTTT. Protein sequence: CASSGGSSGNTIYF.

The chain links TRBV29-1 to TRBJ2-7; D is perhaps TRBD1 (5 bases). The CDR3 loop spans 13 amino acids. Looked up from germline, CDR1 is SQVTM and CDR2 is ANQGSEA. V was cut by 3 bases and J by 0 bases, with 9 bases left in between. As DNA, the CDR3 is TGCAGCGTTGACTTCGACAGCTCCTACGAGCAGTACTTC. Translating gives CSVDFDSSYEQYF.

Of note for this clone: The sample holds other DNA sequences that translate to the same CDR3. V is TRBV6-1 and J is TRBJ2-7; 8 bases map to TRBD1. V lost 2 bases to trimming and J lost 1 base; unmatched junction nucleotides: 4. The CDR3 is made up of 15 amino acids. CDR1 and CDR2 from the germline V gene are MNHNS and SASEGT. As DNA, the CDR3 is TGTGCCAGCAGTGAACGGGGGACAGGATCCTACGAGCAGTACTTC. This encodes CASSERGTGSYEQYF.

This clone was counted only a few times. The rearrangement links TRBV30 to TRBJ1-2, with TRBD1 identical over 9 bases. V shed 1 base, J shed 8 bases, and the junction held 5 bases outside the gene matches. The CDR3 has 13 residues. Germline CDR1 reads GTSNPN; CDR2 reads SVGIG (reference sequence). Here the CDR3 reads CAWSGGQGDGYTF. The CDR3 DNA reads TGTGCCTGGAGTGGGGGACAGGGCGACGGCTACACCTTC.

The chain employs TRBV18 and TRBJ1-6, with a weak D call TRBD1 (6 bases). CDR1 and CDR2 (germline): KGHSH, LQKENI. V lost 2 bases to trimming and J lost 9 bases, with 14 bases between them. The CDR3 loop spans 15 amino acids. The CDR3 here is CASSPSAGESSPLHF. The DNA of the CDR3 is TGTGCCAGCTCACCAAGCGCAGGGGAAAGTTCACCCCTCCACTTT.

V usage is TRBV6-1 and J usage is TRBJ2-3, with no clear D. The CDR3 covers 16 residues. The V end was cut by 3 bases, the J end by 3 bases, with 16 bases between. Germline CDR1 and CDR2: MNHNS and SASEGT. The CDR3 reads CASSDSGILRTDTQYF. The DNA of the CDR3 is TGTGCCAGCAGTGATTCCGGAATCTTGAGGACAGATACGCAGTATTTT.

The chain recombines TRBV9 with TRBJ2-3; D uncertain. CDR1 is SGDLS and CDR2 is YYNGEE in the germline V gene. V dropped 4 bases and J dropped 2 bases, with 8 bases sitting between them. The CDR3 has 13 amino acids. The CDR3 loop reads CASSSPYTDTQYF. CDR3 in DNA: TGTGCCAGCAGCTCCCCGTACACAGATACGCAGTATTTT.

The V call is TRBV27, the J call TRBJ2-3, with 8 bases identical to TRBD1. Germline V gene lookup returns CDR1 MNHEY and CDR2 SMNVEV (reference sequence). CDR3 length: 15 residues. After removal of 7 bases from V and 6 bases from J, the junction contained 12 bases not matched to a gene. The CDR3 loop is CASIVDRGQGDTQYF. CDR3 nucleotide sequence: TGTGCCAGCATCGTTGACAGGGGCCAGGGGGATACGCAGTATTTT.

J is TRBJ2-5 and V is TRBV6-7; D perhaps matches TRBD1 (6 bases). TRBV6-7 is an ORF; its function is uncertain. Trimming removed 5 bases at V and 1 base at J, with 14 bases between. CDR3 length: 15 amino acids. The CDR3 here is CASSTIRGAQETQYF. DNA of the CDR3: TGTGCCAGCAGTACAATCAGGGGTGCCCAAGAGACCCAGTACTTC.